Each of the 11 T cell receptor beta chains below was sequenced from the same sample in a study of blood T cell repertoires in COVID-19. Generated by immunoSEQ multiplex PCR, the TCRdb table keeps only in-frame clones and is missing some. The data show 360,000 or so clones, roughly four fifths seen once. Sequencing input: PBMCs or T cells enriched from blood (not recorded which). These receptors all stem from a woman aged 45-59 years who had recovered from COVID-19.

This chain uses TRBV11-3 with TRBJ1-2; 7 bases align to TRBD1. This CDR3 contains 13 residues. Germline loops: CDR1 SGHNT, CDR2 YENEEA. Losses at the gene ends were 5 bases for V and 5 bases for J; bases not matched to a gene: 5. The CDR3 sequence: CASSPWTGYGYTF. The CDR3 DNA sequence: TGTGCCAGCAGCCCCTGGACAGGATATGGCTACACCTTC.

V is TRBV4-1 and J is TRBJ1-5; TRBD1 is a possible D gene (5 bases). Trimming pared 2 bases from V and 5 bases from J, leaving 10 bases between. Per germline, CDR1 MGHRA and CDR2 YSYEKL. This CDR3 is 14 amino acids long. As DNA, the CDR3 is TGCGCCAGCAGCCAACAGACAGTGGATCAGCCCCAGCATTTT. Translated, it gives CASSQQTVDQPQHF.

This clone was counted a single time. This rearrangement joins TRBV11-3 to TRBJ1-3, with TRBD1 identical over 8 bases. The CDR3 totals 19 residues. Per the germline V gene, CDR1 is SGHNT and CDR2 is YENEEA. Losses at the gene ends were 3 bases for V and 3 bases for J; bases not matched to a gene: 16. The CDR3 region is CASSFYVSRQGYGGNTIYF. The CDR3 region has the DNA TGTGCCAGCAGCTTCTATGTATCGAGACAGGGGTACGGTGGAAACACCATATATTTT.

As DNA, the CDR3 is TGTGCCAGCAGCCAAGAAAGGGAGGAATATCTCTGCAATGGCTACACCTTC. This gives the protein CASSQEREEYLCNGYTF. V and J are TRBV3-1 (or the pseudogene TRBV3-2) and TRBJ1-2, with D unresolved. V lost 0 bases, J lost 6 bases, and 20 bases lay in between. The V gene's germline CDR1 is LGHDT and CDR2 YNNKEL (reference sequence). The CDR3 has 17 residues.

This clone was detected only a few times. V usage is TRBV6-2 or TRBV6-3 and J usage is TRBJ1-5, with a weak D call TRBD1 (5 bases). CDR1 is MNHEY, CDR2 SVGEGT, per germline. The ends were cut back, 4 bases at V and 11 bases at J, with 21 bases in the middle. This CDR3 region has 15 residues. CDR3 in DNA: TGTGCCAGCAGTTCCCGGCGCCTTTACTGGGGGGCCCAGCATTTT. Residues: CASSSRRLYWGAQHF.

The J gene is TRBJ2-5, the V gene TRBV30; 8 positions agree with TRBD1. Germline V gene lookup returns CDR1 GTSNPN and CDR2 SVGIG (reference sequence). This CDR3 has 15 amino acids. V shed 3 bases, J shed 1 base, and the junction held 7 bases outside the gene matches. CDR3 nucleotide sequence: TGTGCCTGGAGATCGGGACAGGTCCTCCAAGAGACCCAGTACTTC. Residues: CAWRSGQVLQETQYF. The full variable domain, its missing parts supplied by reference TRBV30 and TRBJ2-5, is SQTIHQWPATLVQPVGSPLSLECTVEGTSNPNLYWYRQAAGRGLQLLFYSVGIGQISSEVPQNLSASRPQDRQFILSSKKLLLSDSGFYLCAWRSGQVLQETQYFGPGTRLLVL.

The CDR3 is CASSLQTSGTPYNEQFF. CDR3 DNA sequence: TGCGCCAGCAGCTTGCAGACTAGCGGGACCCCCTACAATGAGCAGTTCTTC. V gene TRBV5-1 combines with J gene TRBJ2-1; 11 positions agree with TRBD2. Per the germline V gene, CDR1 is SGHRS and CDR2 is YFSETQ. V was pared by 1 base and J by 2 bases, with 5 bases of the junction left unmatched. This CDR3 is 17 amino acids long.

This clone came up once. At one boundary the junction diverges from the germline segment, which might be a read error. CDR3 residues: CASSQGIANEKLFF. The CDR3 nucleotides read TGTGCCAGCTCACAGGGGATAGCTAATGAAAAGCTGTTTTTT. The V and J genes are TRBV18 and TRBJ1-4; D is perhaps TRBD1 (5 bases). Per germline, CDR1 KGHSH and CDR2 LQKENI. CDR3 length: 14 residues.

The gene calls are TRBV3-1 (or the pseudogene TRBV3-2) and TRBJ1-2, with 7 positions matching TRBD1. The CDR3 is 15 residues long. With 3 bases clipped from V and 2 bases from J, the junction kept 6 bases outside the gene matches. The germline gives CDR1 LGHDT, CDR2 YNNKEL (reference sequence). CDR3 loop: CASSHDRERNYGYTF. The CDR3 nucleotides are TGTGCCAGCAGCCATGACAGGGAGAGAAACTATGGCTACACCTTC.

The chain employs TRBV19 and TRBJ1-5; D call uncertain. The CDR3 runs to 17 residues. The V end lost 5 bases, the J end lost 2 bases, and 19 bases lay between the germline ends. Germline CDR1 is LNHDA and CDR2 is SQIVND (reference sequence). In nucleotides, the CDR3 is TGTGCCAGTAGTGCACACTCGCCTCGGCGGGGCAATCAGCCCCAGCATTTT. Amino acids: CASSAHSPRRGNQPQHF. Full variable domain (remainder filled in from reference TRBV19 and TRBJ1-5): DGGITQSPKYLFRKEGQNVTLSCEQNLNHDAMYWYRQDPGQGLRLIYYSQIVNDFQKGDIAEGYSVSREKKESFPLTVTSAQKNPTAFYLCASSAHSPRRGNQPQHFGDGTRLSIL.

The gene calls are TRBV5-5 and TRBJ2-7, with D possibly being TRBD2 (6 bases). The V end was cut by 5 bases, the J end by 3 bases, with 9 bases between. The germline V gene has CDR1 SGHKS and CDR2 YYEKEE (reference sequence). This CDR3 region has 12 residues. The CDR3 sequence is CASRSGGYEQYF. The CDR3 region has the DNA TGTGCCAGCAGATCCGGGGGCTACGAGCAGTACTTC.